The source of this TCR beta chain is a study of CD8 T cells in ankylosing spondylitis. Study-wide points: Significantly higher representation of disease-linked clones was reported for matched ankylosing spondylitis synovial fluid. Before this, some motif variants had been reported in reactive arthritis synovial fluid and blood.

MiXCR, run by TCRdb on the 5' RACE reads, gives a single entry per CDR3 protein. The sample records 150,000 to 200,000 distinct CDR3 sequences, about 16% being singletons. This clonotype was counted at least ten times. What it recognizes is unknown. This CDR3 contains 14 residues. Per the germline V gene, CDR1 is SGHRS and CDR2 is YFSETQ. Trimming pared 0 bases from V and 1 base from J, leaving 7 bases between. The TCR originated in a male donor with ankylosing spondylitis or in good health (not recorded which). The V and J genes are TRBV5-1 and TRBJ2-5; D call uncertain. Material for sequencing was blood, either unsorted or a sorted T cell fraction (not recorded which). The DNA for the CDR3 is TGCGCCAGCAGCTTGGGGCGAGGCCAAGAGACCCAGTACTTC. It yields the protein CASSLGRGQETQYF.